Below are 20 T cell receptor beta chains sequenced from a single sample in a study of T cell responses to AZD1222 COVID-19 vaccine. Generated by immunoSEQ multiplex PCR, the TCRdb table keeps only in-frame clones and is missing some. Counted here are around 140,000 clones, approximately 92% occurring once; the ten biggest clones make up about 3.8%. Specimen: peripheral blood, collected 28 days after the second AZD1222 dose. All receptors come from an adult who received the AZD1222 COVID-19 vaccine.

Written as DNA, the CDR3 is TGTGCCAGCAGTGAAGGAGCCGGAATGGCCCAGCATTTT. Translating gives CASSEGAGMAQHF. The chain is built from TRBV6-1 and TRBJ1-5; D uncertain. The V gene lost 1 base and the J gene lost 11 bases, with 12 bases spanning the gap. Germline V gene sequence: CDR1 MNHNS, CDR2 SASEGT. This CDR3 contains 13 residues.

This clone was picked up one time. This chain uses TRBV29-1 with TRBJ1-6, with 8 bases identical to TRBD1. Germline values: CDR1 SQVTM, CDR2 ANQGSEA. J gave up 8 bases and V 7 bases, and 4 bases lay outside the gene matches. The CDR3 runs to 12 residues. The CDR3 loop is CSATGGDSPLHF. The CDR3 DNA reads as TGCAGCGCCACAGGGGGGGATTCACCCCTCCACTTT.

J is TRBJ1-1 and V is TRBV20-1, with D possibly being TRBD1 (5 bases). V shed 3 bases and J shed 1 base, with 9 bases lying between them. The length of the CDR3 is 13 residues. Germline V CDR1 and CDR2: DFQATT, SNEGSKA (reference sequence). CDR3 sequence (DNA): TGCAGTGCTAGTCCGCAGGGGAACACTGAAGCTTTCTTT. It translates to CSASPQGNTEAFF.

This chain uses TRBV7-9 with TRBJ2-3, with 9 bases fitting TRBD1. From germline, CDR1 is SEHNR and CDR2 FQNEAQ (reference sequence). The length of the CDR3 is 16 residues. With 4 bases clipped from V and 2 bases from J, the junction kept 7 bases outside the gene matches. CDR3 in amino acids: CASSYRDRENTDTQYF. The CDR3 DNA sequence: TGTGCCAGCAGCTACCGGGACAGGGAGAACACAGATACGCAGTATTTT.

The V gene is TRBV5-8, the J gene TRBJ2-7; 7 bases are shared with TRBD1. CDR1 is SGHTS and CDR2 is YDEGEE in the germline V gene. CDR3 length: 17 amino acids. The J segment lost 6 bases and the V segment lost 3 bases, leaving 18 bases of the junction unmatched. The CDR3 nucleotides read TGTGCCAGCAGCTACTTTAGGGGGCGACAACCGCCCTCCGAGCAGTACTTC. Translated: CASSYFRGRQPPSEQYF.

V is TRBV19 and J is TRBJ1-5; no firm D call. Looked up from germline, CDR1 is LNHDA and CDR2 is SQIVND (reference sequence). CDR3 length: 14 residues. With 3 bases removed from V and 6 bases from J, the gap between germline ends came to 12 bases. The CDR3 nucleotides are TGTGCCAGTAGTATCAGCCGCCAAAGTCAGCCCCAGCATTTT. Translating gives CASSISRQSQPQHF.

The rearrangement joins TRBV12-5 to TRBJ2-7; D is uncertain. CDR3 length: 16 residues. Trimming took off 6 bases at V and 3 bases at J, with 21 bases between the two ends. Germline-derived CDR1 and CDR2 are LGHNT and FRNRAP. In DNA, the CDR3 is TGTGCTAGTGGATCTAAGCCAGAGGAGCCGAGCTACGAGCAGTACTTC. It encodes CASGSKPEEPSYEQYF.

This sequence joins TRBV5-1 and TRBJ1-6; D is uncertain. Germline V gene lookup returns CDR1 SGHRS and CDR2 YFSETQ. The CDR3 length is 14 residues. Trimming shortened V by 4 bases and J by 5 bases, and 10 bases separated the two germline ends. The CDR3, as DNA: TGCGCCAGCAGCCCCTCCACCAATAATTCACCCCTCCACTTT. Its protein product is CASSPSTNNSPLHF.

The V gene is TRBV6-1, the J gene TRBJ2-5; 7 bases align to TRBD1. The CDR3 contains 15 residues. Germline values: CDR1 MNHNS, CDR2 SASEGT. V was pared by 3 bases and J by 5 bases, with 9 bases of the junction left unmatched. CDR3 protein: CASSESHRGWETQYF. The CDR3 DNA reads TGTGCCAGCAGTGAGTCCCACAGGGGTTGGGAGACCCAGTACTTC.

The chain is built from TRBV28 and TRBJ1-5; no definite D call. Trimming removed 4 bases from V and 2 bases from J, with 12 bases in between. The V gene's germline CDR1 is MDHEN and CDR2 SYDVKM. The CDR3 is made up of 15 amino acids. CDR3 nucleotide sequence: TGTGCCAGCAGTTCCGGGTCTTTTGGCAATCAGCCCCAGCATTTT. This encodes CASSSGSFGNQPQHF.

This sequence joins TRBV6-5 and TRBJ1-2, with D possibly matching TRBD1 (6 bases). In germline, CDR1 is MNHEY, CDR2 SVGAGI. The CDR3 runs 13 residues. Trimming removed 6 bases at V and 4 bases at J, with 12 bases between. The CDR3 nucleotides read TGTGCCAGCAGACGCACAGGGTCCTATGGCTACACCTTC. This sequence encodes CASRRTGSYGYTF.

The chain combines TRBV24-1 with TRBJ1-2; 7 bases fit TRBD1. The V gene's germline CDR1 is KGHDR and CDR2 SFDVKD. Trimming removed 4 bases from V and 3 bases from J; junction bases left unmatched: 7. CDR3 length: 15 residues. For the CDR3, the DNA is TGTGCCACCAGTGACAAGACAGGGAAGGACTATGGCTACACCTTC. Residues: CATSDKTGKDYGYTF.

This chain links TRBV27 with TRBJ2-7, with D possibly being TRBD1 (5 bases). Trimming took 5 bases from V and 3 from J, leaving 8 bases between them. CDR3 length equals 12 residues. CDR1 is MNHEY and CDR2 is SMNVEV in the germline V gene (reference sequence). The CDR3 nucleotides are TGTGCCAGCAGTGAGGACAACTACGAGCAGTACTTC. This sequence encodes CASSEDNYEQYF.

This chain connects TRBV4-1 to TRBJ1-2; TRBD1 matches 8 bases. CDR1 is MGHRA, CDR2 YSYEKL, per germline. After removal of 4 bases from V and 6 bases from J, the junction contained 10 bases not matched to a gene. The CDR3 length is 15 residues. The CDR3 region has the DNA TGCGCCAGCAGCCCACGTACAGGGGGTCTAGATGGCTACACCTTC. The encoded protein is CASSPRTGGLDGYTF.

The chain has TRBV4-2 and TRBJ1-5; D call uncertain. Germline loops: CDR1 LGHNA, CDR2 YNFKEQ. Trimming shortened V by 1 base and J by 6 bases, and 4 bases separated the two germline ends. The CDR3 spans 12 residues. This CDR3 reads CASSQGFQPQHF. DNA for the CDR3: TGTGCCAGCAGCCAAGGGTTTCAGCCCCAGCATTTT.

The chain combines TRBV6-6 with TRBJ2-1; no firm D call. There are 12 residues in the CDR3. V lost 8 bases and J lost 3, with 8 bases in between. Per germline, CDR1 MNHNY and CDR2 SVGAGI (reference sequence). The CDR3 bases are TGTGCCAGCCACAGAGACTACAATGAGCAGTTCTTC. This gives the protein CASHRDYNEQFF.

This CDR3 is CASSQGTRAYTGELFF. The CDR3 bases are TGTGCCAGCAGCCAGGGGACTAGAGCCTACACCGGGGAGCTGTTTTTT. The gene calls are TRBV7-9 and TRBJ2-2; TRBD2 aligns across 8 bases. The germline gives CDR1 SEHNR, CDR2 FQNEAQ (reference sequence). The V and J ends lost 5 bases and 3 bases, in that order; junction bases with no gene match: 8. This CDR3 is built from 16 residues.

CDR3 sequence: CASSLLRGNNQPQHF. In DNA, the CDR3 is TGTGCCAGCAGCCTCTTACGGGGGAACAATCAGCCCCAGCATTTT. This rearrangement joins TRBV7-2 to TRBJ1-5, with a possible D match to TRBD1 (5 bases). CDR1 is SGHTA and CDR2 is FQGNSA in the germline V gene. Trimming shortened V by 5 bases and J by 3 bases, and 14 bases separated the two germline ends. The CDR3 extends over 15 amino acids.

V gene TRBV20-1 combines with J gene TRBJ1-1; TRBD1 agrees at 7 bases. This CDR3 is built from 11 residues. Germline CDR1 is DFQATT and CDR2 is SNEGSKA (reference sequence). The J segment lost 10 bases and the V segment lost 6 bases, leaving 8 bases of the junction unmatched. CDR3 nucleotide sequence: TGCAGTGCCATCGACAGGGCTCGAGCTTTCTTT. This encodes CSAIDRARAFF.

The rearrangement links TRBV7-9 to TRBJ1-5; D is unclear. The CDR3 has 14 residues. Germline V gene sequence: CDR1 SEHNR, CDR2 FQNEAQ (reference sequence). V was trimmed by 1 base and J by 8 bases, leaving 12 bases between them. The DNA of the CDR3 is TGTGCCAGCAGCTTAGTAGGGAGCTGGGAGCCCCAGCATTTT. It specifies CASSLVGSWEPQHF.